These 9 T cell receptor beta chains were sequenced from one sample in a study of long-term antiretroviral therapy in people with HIV. Assay version v3.0 of immunoSEQ was used, and it was run at survey level. Libraries were prepared by immunoSEQ multiplex PCR; TCRdb keeps only in-frame clonotypes and omits some of them. In the table there are approximately 12,000 clones, about four fifths of which are singletons. This specimen was unsorted PBMCs, taken about 8 years after starting antiretroviral therapy. All receptors come from a man between 45 and 60 years old with HIV.

The genes are TRBV29-1 and TRBJ2-7, with D tentatively TRBD2 (7 bases). V shed 4 bases and J shed 3 bases, with 13 bases lying between them. Per the germline V gene, CDR1 is SQVTM and CDR2 is ANQGSEA. This CDR3 is built from 13 residues. The CDR3 loop reads CSVGGGAFYEQYF. DNA for the CDR3: TGCAGCGTTGGAGGGGGGGCGTTCTACGAGCAGTACTTC.

The genes are TRBV7-7 and TRBJ2-2; tentative D call: TRBD2 (5 bases). Germline V gene data show CDR1 as SSHAT and CDR2 as FNYEAQ (reference sequence). The CDR3 runs 14 residues. V was pared by 5 bases and J by 0 bases, with 7 bases between. The CDR3 region is CASSPGTNTGELFF. CDR3 in DNA: TGTGCCAGCAGCCCGGGGACGAACACCGGGGAGCTGTTTTTT.

The rearrangement joins TRBV27 to TRBJ2-1; 7 bases fit TRBD2. V dropped 4 bases and J dropped 6; count of bases not matched to a gene: 3. The CDR3 is 13 amino acids. Germline CDR1 and CDR2: MNHEY and SMNVEV (reference sequence). CDR3 amino acids: CASSSGTINEQFF. The CDR3 DNA sequence: TGTGCCAGCAGTTCCGGGACTATCAATGAGCAGTTCTTC.

This clone was seen a few times. The chain uses TRBV5-1 and TRBJ2-7; TRBD2 might be the D (5 bases). The CDR3 covers 13 residues. Germline V lookup: CDR1 SGHRS, CDR2 YFSETQ. V was shortened by 0 bases and J by 2 bases, with 6 bases between the two germline ends. CDR3 residues: CASSLGGTYEQYF. The CDR3, as DNA: TGCGCCAGCAGCTTGGGAGGGACCTACGAGCAGTACTTC.

This sequence joins TRBV19 and TRBJ1-2, with D perhaps matching TRBD1 (6 bases). CDR1 and CDR2 from the germline V gene are LNHDA and SQIVND (reference sequence). V was clipped by 2 bases and J by 6 bases, with 7 bases between them. This CDR3 spans 12 amino acids. CDR3 residues: CASSITGNGYTF. The CDR3 DNA follows: TGTGCCAGTAGTATAACAGGGAATGGCTACACCTTC.

This clone was observed once. The chain recombines TRBV11-3 with TRBJ2-7; the D call may be TRBD1 or TRBD2 (5 bases each). V was shortened by 5 bases and J by 2 bases, with 16 bases between the two germline ends. Germline CDR1 and CDR2: SGHNT and YENEEA. The CDR3 runs to 15 residues. Here the CDR3 reads CASSAWDGGTYEQYF. CDR3 nucleotides: TGTGCCAGCAGCGCCTGGGACGGTGGAACCTACGAGCAGTACTTC.

This clone was found a few times. The J gene is TRBJ2-3, the V gene TRBV2; D not certain. CDR1 and CDR2 (germline): SNHLY, FYNNEI. The V end lost 3 bases, the J end lost 0 bases, and 10 bases lay between the germline ends. This CDR3 comprises 15 residues. In nucleotides, the CDR3 is TGTGCCAGCAGTGAGGTGGTGGTTAGCACAGATACGCAGTATTTT. Translated: CASSEVVVSTDTQYF. Full variable domain (rest looked up from reference TRBV2 and TRBJ2-3): EPEVTQTPSHQVTQMGQEVILRCVPISNHLYFYWYRQILGQKVEFLVSFYNNEISEKSEIFDDQFSVERPDGSNFTLKIRSTKLEDSAMYFCASSEVVVSTDTQYFGPGTRLTVL.

V gene TRBV30 combines with J gene TRBJ1-3; D may be TRBD1 (6 bases). V was trimmed by 4 bases and J by 0 bases, leaving 10 bases between them. The CDR3 is 14 amino acids. CDR1 is GTSNPN, CDR2 SVGIG, per germline (reference sequence). DNA for the CDR3: TGTGCCTGGAACACAGGGAGCTCTGGAAACACCATATATTTT. Residues: CAWNTGSSGNTIYF.

In its sample, this clone ranks as medium-sized (0.01 to 0.1%). This chain uses TRBV7-9 with TRBJ2-5; 7 bases are a match to TRBD2. CDR1 and CDR2 (germline): SEHNR, FQNEAQ (reference sequence). The length of the CDR3 is 16 residues. The J segment lost 7 bases and the V segment lost 1 base, leaving 12 bases of the junction unmatched. In DNA, the CDR3 is TGTGCCAGCAGCTTAGAGTTTTCAGCGGGGCCCATGACCCAGTACTTC. Protein sequence: CASSLEFSAGPMTQYF.